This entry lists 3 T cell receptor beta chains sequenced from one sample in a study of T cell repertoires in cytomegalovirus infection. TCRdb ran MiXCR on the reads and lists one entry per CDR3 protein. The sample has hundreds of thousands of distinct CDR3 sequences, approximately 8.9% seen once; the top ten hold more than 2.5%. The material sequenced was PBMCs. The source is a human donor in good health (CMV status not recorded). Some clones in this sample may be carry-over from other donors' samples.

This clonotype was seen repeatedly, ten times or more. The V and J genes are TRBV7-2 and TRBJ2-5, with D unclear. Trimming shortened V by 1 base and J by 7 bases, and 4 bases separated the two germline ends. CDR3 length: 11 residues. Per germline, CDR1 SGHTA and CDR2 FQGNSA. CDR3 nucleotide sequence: TGTGCCAGCAGCTTAGGTGTGACCCAGTACTTC. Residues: CASSLGVTQYF.

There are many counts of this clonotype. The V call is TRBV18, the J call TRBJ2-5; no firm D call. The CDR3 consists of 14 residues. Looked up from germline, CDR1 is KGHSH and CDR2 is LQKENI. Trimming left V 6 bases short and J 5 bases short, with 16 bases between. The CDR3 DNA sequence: TGTGCCAGCTCGCCGTTACCGGTCGGGGAGACCCAGTACTTC. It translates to CASSPLPVGETQYF.

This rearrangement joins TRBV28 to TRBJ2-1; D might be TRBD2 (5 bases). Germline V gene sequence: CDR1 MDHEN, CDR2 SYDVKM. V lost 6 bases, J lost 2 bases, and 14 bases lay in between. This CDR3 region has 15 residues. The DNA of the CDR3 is TGTGCCAGCAGCCACAGAGGGATTACCTACAATGAGCAGTTCTTC. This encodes CASSHRGITYNEQFF.